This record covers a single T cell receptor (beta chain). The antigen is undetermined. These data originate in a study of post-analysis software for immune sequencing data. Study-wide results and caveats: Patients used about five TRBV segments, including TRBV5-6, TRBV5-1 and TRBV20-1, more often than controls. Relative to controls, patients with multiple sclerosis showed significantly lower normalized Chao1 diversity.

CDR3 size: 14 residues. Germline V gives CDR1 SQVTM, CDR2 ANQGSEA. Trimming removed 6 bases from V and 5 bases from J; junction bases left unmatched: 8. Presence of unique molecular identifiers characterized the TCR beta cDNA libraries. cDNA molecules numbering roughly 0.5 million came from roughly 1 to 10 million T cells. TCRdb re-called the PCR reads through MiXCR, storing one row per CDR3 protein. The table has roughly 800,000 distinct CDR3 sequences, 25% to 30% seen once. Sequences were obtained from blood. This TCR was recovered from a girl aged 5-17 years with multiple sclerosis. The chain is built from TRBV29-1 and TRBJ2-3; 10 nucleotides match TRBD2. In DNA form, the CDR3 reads TGCAGCGTCGTAGCGGGGGGCCGCGGAGATACGCAGTATTTT. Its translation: CSVVAGGRGDTQYF.